A selection of T cell receptor beta chains follows, all from one sample in a study of CD8 T cells in ankylosing spondylitis. In TCRdb, the 5' RACE reads were re-called with MiXCR into one record per CDR3 protein. Here the sample spans 250,000 to 300,000 distinct CDR3 sequences, 20% being singletons. Sequencing input: blood, either unsorted or a sorted T cell fraction (not recorded which). The receptors were sampled from a male donor with ankylosing spondylitis or in good health (not recorded which). CDR3s include the opening cysteine and the closing phenylalanine or tryptophan.

CDR3aa,j_gene,v_gene
CASSLSWEGGELFF,TRBJ2-2,TRBV5-1
CASTLESEQFF,TRBJ2-1,TRBV12-3/TRBV12-4
CASSTGQGGKQPQHF,TRBJ1-5,TRBV28
CASSSSGRSEAFF,TRBJ1-1,TRBV7-2
CATSRAGGLTTDTQYF,TRBJ2-3,TRBV15
CASSLPRQNTDTQYF,TRBJ2-3,TRBV18
CASSSVPGLAGDGPSNEQFF,TRBJ2-1,TRBV6-2/TRBV6-3
CASRTGTGGTDKQYF,TRBJ2-3,TRBV12-3/TRBV12-4
CSGRAPGDTQYF,TRBJ2-3,TRBV20-1
CASRGPVEQSQYNEQFF,TRBJ2-1,TRBV11-2
CATSDPGLAGSWVGSYNEQFF,TRBJ2-1,TRBV24-1
CASSLGGIAKNIQYF,TRBJ2-4,TRBV12-3/TRBV12-4
CATSDADTQYF,TRBJ2-3,TRBV24-1
CASSPGSIFTGELFF,TRBJ2-2,TRBV27
CASSPGQVNNEQFF,TRBJ2-1,TRBV5-1
CASSPGLPASYNEQFF,TRBJ2-1,TRBV5-1
CASSPLPPLPGHSSYNEQFF,TRBJ2-1,TRBV6-2/TRBV6-3
CASSSQGLAGGIETQYF,TRBJ2-5,TRBV6-5
CASSVTLDEQFF,TRBJ2-1,TRBV5-1
CSAPRGAASYGYTF,TRBJ1-2,TRBV20-1
CASSPNHRDKTQYF,TRBJ2-5,TRBV28
CSVEAGGDRANTEAFF,TRBJ1-1,TRBV29-1
CATSSGQGAYNEQFF,TRBJ2-1,TRBV15
CASSDHSNQPQHF,TRBJ1-5,TRBV6-1
CATSDLPDGFRGDTQYF,TRBJ2-3,TRBV24-1
CASSQTSGQETQYF,TRBJ2-5,TRBV3-1
CASSYGGSGGYTF,TRBJ1-2,TRBV6-6
CASSIQGPQPQHF,TRBJ1-5,TRBV19
CASSLDDNSPLHF,TRBJ1-6,TRBV5-1
CASSASPQGSNQPQHF,TRBJ1-5,TRBV5-1
CASSLELNYGYTF,TRBJ1-2,TRBV7-2
CASSLRRGPGEQFF,TRBJ2-1,TRBV7-2
CSVERDRGRGYTF,TRBJ1-2,TRBV29-1
CASSLQVSGTQYF,TRBJ2-5,TRBV5-1
CASSSRAGRAFF,TRBJ1-1,TRBV12-3/TRBV12-4
CASSVGSGRPGELFF,TRBJ2-2,TRBV9
CASRGSGGTDTQYF,TRBJ2-3,TRBV7-3
CSARSLAGGGGANVLTF,TRBJ2-6,TRBV20-1
CSAMESEAFF,TRBJ1-1,TRBV20-1
CASSVTGGELFF,TRBJ2-2,TRBV6-5
CASSLGAGVGTNEKLFF,TRBJ1-4,TRBV5-1
CASSFHRLGDGYTF,TRBJ1-2,TRBV11-2
CASSQEPDTQYF,TRBJ2-3,TRBV14
CASSFIRAEAFF,TRBJ1-1,TRBV7-9
CASRKGSNTIYF,TRBJ1-3,TRBV12-3/TRBV12-4
CASSGLSHTEAFF,TRBJ1-1,TRBV13
CASSPRDFNQPQHF,TRBJ1-5,TRBV19
CASSSLAGRDTQYF,TRBJ2-3,TRBV2
CASSALRDQPQHF,TRBJ1-5,TRBV6-1
CATSGSAITFTDTQYF,TRBJ2-3,TRBV24-1
CASDGGTKRMGNTEAFF,TRBJ1-1,TRBV9
CASSGEGGRAFF,TRBJ1-1,TRBV9
CASSPRGQGIEAFF,TRBJ1-1,TRBV18
CASSQVDRGYTF,TRBJ1-2,TRBV3-1
CASSGAPGQSTDTQYF,TRBJ2-3,TRBV9
CASSLEFVGRNTEAFF,TRBJ1-1,TRBV28
CASSLLGQGNTEAFF,TRBJ1-1,TRBV5-1
CASSPGDNANTGELFF,TRBJ2-2,TRBV12-3/TRBV12-4
CASSQAAGTSGNNEQFF,TRBJ2-1,TRBV3-1